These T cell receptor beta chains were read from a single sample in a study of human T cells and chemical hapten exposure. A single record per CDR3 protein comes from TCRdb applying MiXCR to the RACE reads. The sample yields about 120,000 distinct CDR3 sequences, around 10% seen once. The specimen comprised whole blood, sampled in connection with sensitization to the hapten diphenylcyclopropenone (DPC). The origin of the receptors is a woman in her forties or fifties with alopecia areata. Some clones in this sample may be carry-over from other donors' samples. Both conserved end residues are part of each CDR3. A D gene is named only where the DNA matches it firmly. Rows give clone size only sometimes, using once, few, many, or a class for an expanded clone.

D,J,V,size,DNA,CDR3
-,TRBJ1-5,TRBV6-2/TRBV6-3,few,TGTGCCAGCCTGAAAACAGGATATAGCAATCAGCCCCAGCATTTT,CASLKTGYSNQPQHF
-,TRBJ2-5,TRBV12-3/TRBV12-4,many,TGTGCCAGCAGCTATCAAGAGACCCAGTACTTC,CASSYQETQYF
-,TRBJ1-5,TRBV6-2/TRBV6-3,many,TGTGCCATACCGACACCGACGGACAATCAGCCCCAGCATTTT,CAIPTPTDNQPQHF
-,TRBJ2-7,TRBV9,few,TGTGCCAGCAGCGTAGCTACGGGGTACGAGCAGTACTTC,CASSVATGYEQYF
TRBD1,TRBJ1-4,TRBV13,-,TGTGCCAGCAGCCCACGGTCGCGACAGGGTGATGAAAAACTGTTTTTT,CASSPRSRQGDEKLFF
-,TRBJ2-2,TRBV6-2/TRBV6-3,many,TGTGCCAGCGGGGGCGGCGGGGAGCTGTTTTTT,CASGGGGELFF
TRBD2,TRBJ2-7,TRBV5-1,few,TGCGCCAGCAGCGCGGGGGAAACGTCGGGGAAGTACGAGCAGTACTTC,CASSAGETSGKYEQYF
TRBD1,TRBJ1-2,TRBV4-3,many,TGCGCCAGCAGCCATCCGGACAGGGTTGGCTACACCTTC,CASSHPDRVGYTF
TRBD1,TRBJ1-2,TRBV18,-,TGTGCCAGCTCACCGGGGACAGACCCAAAATATGGCTACACCTTC,CASSPGTDPKYGYTF
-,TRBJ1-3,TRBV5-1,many,TGCGCCAGCAAGGCCTTGGGAGGTCTCTCTGGAAACACCATATATTTT,CASKALGGLSGNTIYF
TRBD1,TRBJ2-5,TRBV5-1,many,TGCGCCAGCATGCGACCAGGGGGAGAGACCCAGTACTTC,CASMRPGGETQYF
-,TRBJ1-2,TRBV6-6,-,TGTGCCAGCATTGGAGGAGTGATGGGCTACACCTTC,CASIGGVMGYTF
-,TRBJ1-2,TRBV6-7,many,TGTGCCAGCAGTTACTCGATTGGGACACCCCAAAGGACGGCCTTAAACTATGGCTACACCTTC,CASSYSIGTPQRTALNYGYTF
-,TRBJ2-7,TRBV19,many,TGTGCCAGTACCCCCGGCCAGGGGCTCTCCTACGAGCAGTACTTC,CASTPGQGLSYEQYF
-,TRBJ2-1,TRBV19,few,TGTGCCAGTAGCAGCTTACAGGGTTCCTACAATGAGCAGTTCTTC,CASSSLQGSYNEQFF
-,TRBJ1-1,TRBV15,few,TGTGCCACCAGCAGAGTGGATGGCGCTTTCTTT,CATSRVDGAFF
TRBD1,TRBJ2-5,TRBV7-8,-,TGTGCCAGCAGCGGAACCGGGACAGAGATATCGACCCAGTACTTC,CASSGTGTEISTQYF
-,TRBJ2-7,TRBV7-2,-,TGTGCCAGCAGCCTCAACCCCGCGACCCCCTACGAGCAGTACTTC,CASSLNPATPYEQYF
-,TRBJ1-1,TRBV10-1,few,TGCGCCAGCAGTGACAGGGGTTTCGGGACTGAAGCTTTCTTT,CASSDRGFGTEAFF
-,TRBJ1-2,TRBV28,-,TGTGCCAGCAGTCGGGACTATGGCTACACCTTC,CASSRDYGYTF
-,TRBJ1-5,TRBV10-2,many,TGCGCCAGCAGTGATAGGGGGAGCAGACAGCCCCAGCATTTT,CASSDRGSRQPQHF
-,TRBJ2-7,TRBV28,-,TGTGCCAGCAGTTTATCGCCCAGCCGAACTAGAGAGCAGTACTTC,CASSLSPSRTREQYF
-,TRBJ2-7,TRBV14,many,TGTGCCAGCAGCCAAGCAGGTCGCAGGACTAACGAGCAGTACTTC,CASSQAGRRTNEQYF
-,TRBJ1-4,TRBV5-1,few,TGCGCCAGCAGCTTGGATAGGACTAATGAAAAACTGTTTTTT,CASSLDRTNEKLFF
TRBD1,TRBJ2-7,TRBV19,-,TGTGCCAGTAGTATAGACAGGGGGCTCTCCTACGAGCAGTACTTC,CASSIDRGLSYEQYF
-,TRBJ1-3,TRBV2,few,TGTGCCAGCAGTGATCGGGGGCGAAACACCATATATTTT,CASSDRGRNTIYF
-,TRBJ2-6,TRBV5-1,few,TGCGCCAGCAGCTTGCGTGGATCCAGCTCTGGGGCCAACGTCCTGACTTTC,CASSLRGSSSGANVLTF
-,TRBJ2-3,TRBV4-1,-,TGCGCCAGCAGCCAAGAGAGAGATACGCAGTATTTT,CASSQERDTQYF
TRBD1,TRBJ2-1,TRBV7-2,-,TGTGCCAGCAGCTACAACCGGGACAGATTAACCTACAATGAGCAGTTCTTC,CASSYNRDRLTYNEQFF
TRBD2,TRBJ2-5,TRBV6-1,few,TGTGCCAGCAGCGCACTAGCGGTACAAGAGACCCAGTACTTC,CASSALAVQETQYF
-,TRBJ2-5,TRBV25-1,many,TGTGCCAGCAGTGTTGCGGATCAAGAGACCCAGTACTTC,CASSVADQETQYF
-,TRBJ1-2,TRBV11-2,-,TGTGCCAGCAGCTTAGACCCCCGACAGGAGTTAAATGGCTACACCTTC,CASSLDPRQELNGYTF
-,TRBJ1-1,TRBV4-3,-,TGCGCCAGCAGTGGTTCCCCTCGGACAGCACGACGGGACACTGAAGCTTTCTTT,CASSGSPRTARRDTEAFF